Listed here is a single T cell receptor (beta chain). Its target is unknown. The CDR3 is made up of 13 amino acids. Per the germline V gene, CDR1 is LGHDT and CDR2 is YNNKEL (reference sequence). V dropped 4 bases and J dropped 5 bases, with 11 bases sitting between them. The data were produced by immunoSEQ multiplex PCR, yet TCRdb's version contains in-frame clones alone and is incomplete. The profile covers about 70,000 clones, with roughly 87% appearing a single time and approximately 1.2% taken by the ten largest. The study pooled second doses at about 4 or about 12 weeks. The data belong to a study of T cell responses to AZD1222 COVID-19 vaccine. Findings and limits, study-wide: Among AZD1222 vaccinees, only six were seropositive at baseline. An increase in Spike-specific TCR breadth and depth was observed after two AZD1222 doses.

V and J are TRBV3-1 (or the pseudogene TRBV3-2) and TRBJ2-5; D possibly corresponds to TRBD1 (5 bases). This TCR was sampled from an adult who received the AZD1222 COVID-19 vaccine. The sample here was peripheral blood, taken 28 days after the second AZD1222 dose. The CDR3, as DNA: TGTGCCAGCAGCCTCCTCGCAGGGGAGACCCAGTACTTC. It codes for CASSLLAGETQYF.